This paragraph reports one TCR beta chain. Its antigen is not known. In the same sample, other DNA sequences code for this CDR3. This sample was included in a study of shared clonotypes between healthy human individuals. Findings and limits, study-wide: A small donor pool kept down the genetic and exposure-history diversity that was represented.

TCRdb's copy holds only in-frame clones and misses some; the assay was immunoSEQ multiplex PCR. The sample yields approximately 2.5 million clones, around 90% seen once. The germline CDR1 and CDR2 sequences are KGHSH and LQKENI. CDR3 size: 16 residues. The trim removed 3 bases at V and 2 bases at J, leaving 1 base unmatched. The chain has TRBV18 and TRBJ2-2; 12 nucleotides match TRBD2. The sample comprised naive CD4+ T cells sorted from blood. Sample subset: CD45RA+ positively selected. This TCR derives from a man aged 18 to 30 in good health. The CDR3 DNA reads as TGTGCCAGCTCACCCGGACTAGCGGGAAACACCGGGGAGCTGTTTTTT. It is translated as CASSPGLAGNTGELFF.